The 15 T cell receptor beta chains in this list originate from one sample, sequenced in a study of post-analysis software for immune sequencing data. Unique molecular identifiers were present in the TCR beta cDNA libraries. Each CDR3 protein gets one entry after TCRdb re-called the PCR reads with MiXCR. The sample has about 500,000 distinct CDR3 sequences; roughly 45% are singletons. The study, taken as a whole, reports: Five TRBV segments, including TRBV5-6, TRBV5-1 and TRBV20-1, were more frequent in patients than controls.

These TCRs' antigens remain unknown. Sequenced input: blood. Source of these receptors: a girl aged 10-17 years with multiple sclerosis.

This rearrangement joins TRBV7-9 to TRBJ2-3; 10 bases agree with TRBD2. The germline gives CDR1 SEHNR, CDR2 FQNEAQ (reference sequence). This CDR3 spans 19 amino acids. Germline trimming cut 1 base from V and 3 bases from J; bases unmatched to any gene: 13. CDR3 in amino acids: CASSLGTSGVRKGTDTQYF. The CDR3, as DNA: TGTGCCAGCAGCTTAGGGACTAGCGGAGTCCGAAAGGGGACAGATACGCAGTATTTT.

The table lists this clonotype with a count of one. The V gene is TRBV12-3 or TRBV12-4, the J gene TRBJ2-4, with TRBD1 matching 7 bases. The trim removed 10 bases at V and 4 bases at J, leaving 7 bases unmatched. This CDR3 is 13 amino acids long. The CDR3 spells CAICRDSKNIQYF. For the CDR3, the DNA is TGTGCCATCTGCAGGGACAGTAAAAACATTCAGTACTTC.

This clonotype has only a few counts. J is TRBJ2-3 and V is TRBV7-6, with unresolved D. Germline CDR1 SGHVS, CDR2 FNYEAQ. The CDR3 covers 15 residues. Trimming left V 5 bases short and J 0 bases short, with 12 bases between. CDR3 region: CASSRGPSSTDTQYF. Written as DNA, the CDR3 is TGTGCCAGCAGCAGAGGCCCCTCTAGCACAGATACGCAGTATTTT.

This rearrangement joins TRBV12-3 or TRBV12-4 to TRBJ2-1; weak D call: TRBD1 (5 bases). The CDR3 is 12 residues long. V gave up 11 bases and J gave up 7 bases, with 15 bases separating them. CDR3 residues: CACIGQGNEQFF. CDR3 coding DNA: TGTGCCTGCATCGGGCAGGGAAATGAGCAGTTCTTC.

The rearrangement joins TRBV4-1 to TRBJ1-2, with 7 nucleotides matching TRBD1. Germline values: CDR1 MGHRA, CDR2 YSYEKL. Trimming removed 4 bases from V and 2 bases from J; junction bases left unmatched: 10. CDR3 length: 16 residues. CDR3 nucleotide sequence: TGCGCCAGCAGCCGTATCGACAGGGACGTCAACTATGGCTACACCTTC. Amino acids: CASSRIDRDVNYGYTF.

This chain connects TRBV20-1 to TRBJ2-1; D remains unclear. The germline gives CDR1 DFQATT, CDR2 SNEGSKA (reference sequence). The CDR3 loop spans 14 amino acids. Trimming removed 3 bases from V and 3 bases from J, with 12 bases in between. The chain's CDR3 is CSARSLSFYNEQFF. The DNA for the CDR3 is TGCAGTGCTAGGAGCTTGAGTTTCTACAATGAGCAGTTCTTC.

The V and J genes are TRBV6-2 or TRBV6-3 and TRBJ1-2; 8 bases are a match to TRBD1. Trimming took 5 bases from V and 5 from J; bases not matched to a gene: 13. Germline values: CDR1 MNHEY, CDR2 SVGEGT. The CDR3 is 16 residues long. The chain's CDR3 is CASSPRGTGHLYGYTF. The CDR3 DNA is TGTGCCAGCAGTCCCCGAGGGACAGGCCACCTATATGGCTACACCTTC.

This rearrangement joins TRBV5-1 to TRBJ2-5, with TRBD1 as a possible D gene (7 bases). The DNA end is more similar to TRBJ2-7, so the J call may be wrong. This CDR3 is built from 14 residues. Germline CDR1 is SGHRS and CDR2 is YFSETQ. The CDR3 nucleotides are TGCGCCAGCGGCGGCAGGGGGGATAAGGGCGAGCAGTACTTC. Protein product: CASGGRGDKGEQYF.

V is TRBV20-1 and J is TRBJ2-3; 8 bases match TRBD2. With V trimmed by 1 base and J by 5 bases, 5 bases remained unmatched. Germline V CDR1 and CDR2: DFQATT, SNEGSKA (reference sequence). There are 14 residues in the CDR3. The CDR3, as DNA: TGCAGTGCTAGAGCGGGAGGGCATAGAGATACGCAGTATTTT. It encodes CSARAGGHRDTQYF.

V is TRBV7-2 and J is TRBJ2-1; TRBD2 agrees at 9 bases. Unmatched junction bases numbered 7, after V lost 0 bases and J lost 10 bases. The CDR3 runs 15 residues. Germline-derived CDR1 and CDR2 are SGHTA and FQGNSA. This CDR3 reads CASSLAPVAGDEQFF. The CDR3 bases are TGTGCCAGCAGCTTAGCGCCGGTAGCGGGAGACGAGCAGTTCTTC.

The DNA of the CDR3 is TGTGCCAGCAGCTTAGATTTGGCGGGACAGGGCTATATCCCCGAAGGCTACACCTTC. It codes for CASSLDLAGQGYIPEGYTF. The chain couples TRBV7-3 to TRBJ1-2; 9 bases agree with TRBD1. The germline V gene has CDR1 SGHTA and CDR2 FQGTGA. This CDR3 has 19 amino acids. V trimming: 2 bases; J trimming: 8 bases; junction bases outside the gene matches: 21.

This clonotype was detected ten times or more. The chain has TRBV5-1 and TRBJ2-7; no definite D call. The germline V and J ends were trimmed by 4 bases and 0 bases, with 8 bases remaining between them. The CDR3 extends over 13 amino acids. Per the germline V gene, CDR1 is SGHRS and CDR2 is YFSETQ. The CDR3 here is CASSPGSSYEQYF. CDR3 DNA sequence: TGCGCCAGCAGCCCCGGCAGCTCCTACGAGCAGTACTTC.

The rearrangement links TRBV10-3 to TRBJ1-2, with 9 bases identical to TRBD1. In germline, CDR1 is ENHRY, CDR2 SYGVKD. Trimming removed 5 bases from V and 3 bases from J; junction bases left unmatched: 13. The CDR3 is made up of 17 amino acids. The CDR3 DNA reads TGTGCCATCAGTCCTTGGACTGGGGACAGGGACTACTATGGCTACACCTTC. This gives the protein CAISPWTGDRDYYGYTF.

V is TRBV2 and J is TRBJ2-1; 7 positions agree with TRBD1. Germline values: CDR1 SNHLY, CDR2 FYNNEI. V lost 10 bases and J lost 10; bases outside the gene matches: 19. This CDR3 comprises 15 residues. In nucleotides, the CDR3 is TGTGCCACTGGGTGGGGGACAGTCCCTTCCACGGAGCAGTTCTTC. Its translation is CATGWGTVPSTEQFF.

The chain recombines TRBV6-2 or TRBV6-3 with TRBJ2-6, with D possibly matching TRBD2 (5 bases). This CDR3 region has 17 residues. The V end lost 5 bases, the J end lost 0 bases, and 14 bases lay between the germline ends. Germline V gives CDR1 MNHEY, CDR2 SVGEGT. CDR3 protein: CASSRRRLTSGANVLTF. The CDR3 nucleotides read TGTGCCAGCAGTAGGAGGCGGCTCACCTCTGGGGCCAACGTCCTGACTTTC.